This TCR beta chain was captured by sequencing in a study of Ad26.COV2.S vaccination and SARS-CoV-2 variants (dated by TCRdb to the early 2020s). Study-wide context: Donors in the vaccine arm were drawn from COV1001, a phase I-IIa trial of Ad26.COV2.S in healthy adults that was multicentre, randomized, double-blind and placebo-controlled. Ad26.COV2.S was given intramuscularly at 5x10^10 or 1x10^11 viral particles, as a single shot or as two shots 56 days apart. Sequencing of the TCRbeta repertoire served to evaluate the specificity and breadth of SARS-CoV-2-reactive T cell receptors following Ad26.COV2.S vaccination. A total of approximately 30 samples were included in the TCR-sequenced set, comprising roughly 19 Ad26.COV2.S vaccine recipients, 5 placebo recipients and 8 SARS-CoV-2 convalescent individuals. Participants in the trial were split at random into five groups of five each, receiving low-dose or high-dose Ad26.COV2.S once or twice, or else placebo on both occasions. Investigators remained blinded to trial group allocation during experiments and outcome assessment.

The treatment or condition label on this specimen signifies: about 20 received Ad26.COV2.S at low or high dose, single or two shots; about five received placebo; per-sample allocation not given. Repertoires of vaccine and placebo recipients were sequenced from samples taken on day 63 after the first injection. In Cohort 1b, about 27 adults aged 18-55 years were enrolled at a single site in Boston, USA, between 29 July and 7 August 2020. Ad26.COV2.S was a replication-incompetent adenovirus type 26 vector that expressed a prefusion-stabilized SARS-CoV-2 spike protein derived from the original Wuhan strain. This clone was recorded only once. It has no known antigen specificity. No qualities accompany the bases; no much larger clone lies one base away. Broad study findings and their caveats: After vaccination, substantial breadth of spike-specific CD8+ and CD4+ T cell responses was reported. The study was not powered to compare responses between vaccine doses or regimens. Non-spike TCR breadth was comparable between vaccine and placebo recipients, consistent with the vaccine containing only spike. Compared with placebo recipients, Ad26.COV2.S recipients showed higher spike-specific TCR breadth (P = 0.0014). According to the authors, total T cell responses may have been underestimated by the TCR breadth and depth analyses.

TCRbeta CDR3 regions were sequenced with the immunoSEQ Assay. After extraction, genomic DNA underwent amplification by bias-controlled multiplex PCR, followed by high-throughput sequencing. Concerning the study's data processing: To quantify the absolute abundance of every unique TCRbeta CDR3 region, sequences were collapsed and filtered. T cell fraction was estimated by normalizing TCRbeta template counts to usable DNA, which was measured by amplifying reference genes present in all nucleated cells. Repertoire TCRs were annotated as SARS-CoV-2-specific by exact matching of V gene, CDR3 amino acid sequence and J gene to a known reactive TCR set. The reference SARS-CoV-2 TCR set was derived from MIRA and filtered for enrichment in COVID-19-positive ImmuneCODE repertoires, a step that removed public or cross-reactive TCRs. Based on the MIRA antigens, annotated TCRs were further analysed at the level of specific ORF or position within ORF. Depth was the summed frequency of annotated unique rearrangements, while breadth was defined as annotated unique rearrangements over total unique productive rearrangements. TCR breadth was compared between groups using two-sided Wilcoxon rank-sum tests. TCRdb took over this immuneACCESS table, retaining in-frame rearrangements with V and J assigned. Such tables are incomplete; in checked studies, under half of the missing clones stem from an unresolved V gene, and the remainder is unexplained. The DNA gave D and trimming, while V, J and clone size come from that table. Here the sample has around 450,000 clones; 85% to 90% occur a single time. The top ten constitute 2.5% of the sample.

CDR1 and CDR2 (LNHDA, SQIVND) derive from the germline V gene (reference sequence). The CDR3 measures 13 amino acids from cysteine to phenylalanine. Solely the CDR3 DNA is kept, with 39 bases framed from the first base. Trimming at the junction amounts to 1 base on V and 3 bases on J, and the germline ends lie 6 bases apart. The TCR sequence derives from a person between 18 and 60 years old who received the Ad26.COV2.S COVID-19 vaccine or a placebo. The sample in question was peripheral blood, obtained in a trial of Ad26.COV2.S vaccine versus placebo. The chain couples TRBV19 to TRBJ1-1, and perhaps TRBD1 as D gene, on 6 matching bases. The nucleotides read TGTGCCAGTAGTATAGGGACAGACACTGAAGCTTTCTTT. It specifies CASSIGTDTEAFF. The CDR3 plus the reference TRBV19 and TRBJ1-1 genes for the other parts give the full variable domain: DGGITQSPKYLFRKEGQNVTLSCEQNLNHDAMYWYRQDPGQGLRLIYYSQIVNDFQKGDIAEGYSVSREKKESFPLTVTSAQKNPTAFYLCASSIGTDTEAFFGQGTRLTVV.